This T cell receptor (beta chain) came from a study of blood T cell repertoires in COVID-19. The CDR3 consists of 14 residues. With 3 bases clipped from V and 7 bases from J, the junction kept 4 bases outside the gene matches. CDR1 and CDR2 from the germline V gene are SGHAT and FQNNGV. The assay was immunoSEQ multiplex PCR, and TCRdb's table has in-frame clones only and misses some. The sample records approximately 290,000 clones, about 85% being singletons. Sequencing input: peripheral blood. The chain carries TRBV11-2 and TRBJ2-3, with TRBD2 matching over 10 bases. The sequence derives from a human donor with COVID-19, enrolled during active disease. The donor label of this sample is uncertain. CDR3 bases: TGTGCCAGCAGCTTGGCTAGCGGGAGACATACGCAGTATTTT. It codes for CASSLASGRHTQYF. The full variable domain, with the rest looked up from reference TRBV11-2 and TRBJ2-3, is EAGVAQSPRYKIIEKRQSVAFWCNPISGHATLYWYQQILGQGPKLLIQFQNNGVVDDSQLPKDRFSAERLKGVDSTLKIQPAKLEDSAVYLCASSLASGRHTQYFGPGTRLTVL.